The 22 T cell receptor beta chains reported below all come from one sample, sequenced in a study of response to subunit inactivated influenza vaccine. TCRdb called the RT-PCR reads again in MiXCR, with one record for every CDR3 protein. The sample has 490,000 or so distinct CDR3 sequences, 6.5% to 8% seen once. The material was PBMCs from blood, obtained less than 30 months after vaccination. The receptor source for this set is a man aged 45-69 years who received an inactivated influenza vaccine.

This clonotype has just a few counts. V gene TRBV20-1 combines with J gene TRBJ2-7; 7 nucleotides match TRBD1. J was trimmed by 0 bases and V by 4 bases; bases with no gene match: 9. The CDR3 consists of 15 residues. Germline CDR1 DFQATT, CDR2 SNEGSKA (reference sequence). In DNA form, the CDR3 reads TGCAGTGCTATCTACAGGGGCGGCAACTCCTACGAGCAGTACTTC. Translated: CSAIYRGGNSYEQYF.

This rearrangement joins TRBV5-1 to TRBJ2-5; D is undetermined. The CDR3 runs 13 residues. V lost 1 base and J lost 1, with 5 bases in between. The germline V gene has CDR1 SGHRS and CDR2 YFSETQ. CDR3 in amino acids: CASSLFPQETQYF. DNA of the CDR3: TGCGCCAGCAGCTTGTTTCCCCAAGAGACCCAGTACTTC.

The V and J genes are TRBV20-1 and TRBJ2-3; unclear D gene. The V gene's germline CDR1 is DFQATT and CDR2 SNEGSKA (reference sequence). The CDR3 is made up of 16 amino acids. V was pared by 0 bases and J by 0 bases, with 13 bases between. The CDR3 DNA reads as TGCAGTGCTAGAGATCTGTCTACTTATAGCACAGATACGCAGTATTTT. Translated, it gives CSARDLSTYSTDTQYF.

This clonotype was detected a few times. CDR3: CASSSGGGFIANTEAFF. CDR3 nucleotide sequence: TGTGCCAGCAGCTCGGGTGGGGGGTTTATCGCGAACACTGAAGCTTTCTTT. This chain links TRBV5-6 with TRBJ1-1; a possible D gene is TRBD1 (5 bases). V was cut by 3 bases and J by 1 base, with 19 bases left in between. The germline V gene encodes CDR1 SGHDT and CDR2 YYEEEE. The CDR3 runs 17 residues.

This clonotype has a handful of counts. J is TRBJ2-3 and V is TRBV3-1; D unresolved. V was pared by 0 bases and J by 4 bases, with 20 bases between. This CDR3 region has 18 residues. Germline CDR1 reads LGHDT; CDR2 reads YNNKEL (reference sequence). In DNA form, the CDR3 reads TGTGCCAGCAGCCAAGAGCGACCGGGCGTCCGTCCGGCAGATACGCAGTATTTT. Protein: CASSQERPGVRPADTQYF.

This clonotype was detected only a few times. The CDR3 spells CASTQGETLSPLHF. The CDR3 region has the DNA TGTGCCAGCACCCAGGGGGAAACTCTCTCACCCCTCCACTTT. The rearrangement joins TRBV7-2 to TRBJ1-6, with 7 bases lining up with TRBD1. The CDR3 covers 14 residues. J was trimmed by 10 bases and V by 7 bases; bases with no gene match: 10. Per the germline V gene, CDR1 is SGHTA and CDR2 is FQGNSA.

The chain combines TRBV20-1 with TRBJ1-4; TRBD1 matches at 10 bases. Trimming took 5 bases from V and 10 from J; bases not matched to a gene: 7. The CDR3 is 13 residues long. The germline V gene encodes CDR1 DFQATT and CDR2 SNEGSKA (reference sequence). The CDR3 DNA follows: TGCAGTGCTCCGACAGGGGGCGCAGGAAAACTGTTTTTT. Residues: CSAPTGGAGKLFF.

The V call is TRBV7-2, the J call TRBJ2-5, with TRBD2 matching 7 bases. The CDR3 is made up of 14 amino acids. Germline V gene data show CDR1 as SGHTA and CDR2 as FQGNSA. V lost 5 bases to trimming and J lost 4 bases; unmatched junction nucleotides: 7. In nucleotides, the CDR3 is TGTGCCAGCAGCCCTGGGAGGGTAATAGAGACCCAGTACTTC. It encodes CASSPGRVIETQYF. The full variable domain, completed using reference TRBV7-2 and TRBJ2-5, is GAGVSQSPSNKVTEKGKDVELRCDPISGHTALYWYRQSLGQGLEFLIYFQGNSAPDKSGLPSDRFSAERTGGSVSTLTIQRTQQEDSAVYLCASSPGRVIETQYFGPGTRLLVL.

This clonotype was counted a few times. The chain uses TRBV30 and TRBJ2-1; TRBD1 agrees at 8 bases. CDR1 is GTSNPN, CDR2 SVGIG, per germline (reference sequence). V lost 1 base, J lost 6 bases, and 8 bases stayed unmatched. The CDR3 is 15 amino acids. CDR3: CAWSDGTGALNEQFF. The DNA for the CDR3 is TGTGCCTGGAGTGACGGGACAGGTGCCCTCAATGAGCAGTTCTTC.

Ten or more counts support this clonotype. The chain links TRBV2 to TRBJ1-3; D call uncertain. The V gene lost 2 bases and the J gene lost 1 base, with 6 bases spanning the gap. The germline V gene encodes CDR1 SNHLY and CDR2 FYNNEI. This CDR3 has 14 residues. CDR3 coding DNA: TGTGCCAGCAGTGAATTGGTGTCTGGAAACACCATATATTTT. Amino acid sequence: CASSELVSGNTIYF.

This sequence joins TRBV2 and TRBJ2-1, with 10 positions matching TRBD1. Per germline, CDR1 SNHLY and CDR2 FYNNEI. J lost 2 bases, V lost 6 bases, and 4 bases had no gene match. This CDR3 comprises 15 residues. Here the CDR3 DNA reads TGTGCCAGCAGGATGGACAGGGGGACCTACAATGAGCAGTTCTTC. This codes for CASRMDRGTYNEQFF.

This clonotype has only a few counts. The V and J genes are TRBV29-1 and TRBJ2-7; 7 positions agree with TRBD2. Looked up from germline, CDR1 is SQVTM and CDR2 is ANQGSEA. J lost 2 bases, V lost 5 bases, and 6 bases had no gene match. The CDR3 length is 13 residues. This CDR3 reads CSVLTSVTYEQYF. DNA for the CDR3: TGCAGCGTTCTTACTAGCGTAACCTACGAGCAGTACTTC.

V is TRBV12-3 or TRBV12-4 and J is TRBJ1-1; 10 nucleotides agree with TRBD1. The CDR3 runs 12 residues. The V and J ends lost 5 bases and 7 bases, in that order; junction bases with no gene match: 1. The CDR3 region is CASSGTGVEAFF. In DNA form, the CDR3 reads TGTGCCAGCAGTGGGACAGGGGTTGAAGCTTTCTTT.

This sequence joins TRBV12-3 or TRBV12-4 and TRBJ2-2; D gene ambiguous. Trimming left V 8 bases short and J 0 bases short, with 25 bases between. This CDR3 is 19 amino acids long. The CDR3 sequence is CASCARSSWLYSNTGELFF. The DNA of the CDR3 is TGTGCCAGCTGTGCGCGTTCCTCTTGGCTGTATTCGAACACCGGGGAGCTGTTTTTT.

The chain has TRBV5-5 and TRBJ2-1, with a possible D match to TRBD2 (6 bases). The CDR3 covers 13 residues. CDR1 and CDR2 (germline): SGHKS, YYEKEE (reference sequence). Deletions cut 4 bases from V and 6 bases from J, with 11 bases between. The CDR3 DNA reads TGTGCCAGCAGCAGGGACTCCCCCAATGAGCAGTTCTTC. The encoded protein is CASSRDSPNEQFF.

This clonotype was counted between two and nine times. The rearrangement links TRBV19 to TRBJ2-5; D not resolved. The V gene's germline CDR1 is LNHDA and CDR2 SQIVND (reference sequence). This CDR3 contains 13 residues. The V end was cut by 3 bases, the J end by 2 bases, with 7 bases between. The CDR3 DNA follows: TGTGCCAGTAGTATTCGGGTTCAAGAGACCCAGTACTTC. This codes for CASSIRVQETQYF.

A few counts support this clonotype. This chain joins TRBV6-5 and TRBJ1-6; TRBD1 matches 11 bases. Germline V gene lookup returns CDR1 MNHEY and CDR2 SVGAGI. The CDR3 sequence is 16 residues long. Trimming removed 2 bases from V and 6 bases from J; junction bases left unmatched: 3. This CDR3 is CASSYDGTGGNSPLHF. In DNA form, the CDR3 reads TGTGCCAGCAGTTACGATGGGACAGGGGGTAATTCACCCCTCCACTTT.

This clonotype was counted only a few times. The chain is built from TRBV7-9 and TRBJ1-5; no clear D. V was cut by 5 bases and J by 2 bases, with 13 bases left in between. Per the germline V gene, CDR1 is SEHNR and CDR2 is FQNEAQ (reference sequence). CDR3 size: 15 residues. The chain's CDR3 is CASSPGRLGNQPQHF. DNA of the CDR3: TGTGCCAGCAGCCCCGGACGATTGGGCAATCAGCCCCAGCATTTT.

The chain links TRBV7-9 to TRBJ2-1, with D possibly being TRBD2 (6 bases). Trimming removed 0 bases at V and 5 bases at J, with 14 bases between. Germline CDR1 reads SEHNR; CDR2 reads FQNEAQ (reference sequence). The CDR3 covers 16 residues. CDR3 in amino acids: CASSLAVSGGNNEQFF. The CDR3 DNA reads as TGTGCCAGCAGCTTAGCGGTTAGCGGAGGGAACAATGAGCAGTTCTTC.

This chain joins TRBV3-1 and TRBJ2-1; 7 bases match TRBD2. The CDR3 runs to 19 residues. The J segment lost 8 bases and the V segment lost 2 bases, leaving 21 bases of the junction unmatched. The germline V gene has CDR1 LGHDT and CDR2 YNNKEL (reference sequence). Written as DNA, the CDR3 is TGTGCCAGCAGCCAAAGGTCCGATTTACTAGTTAGGGAGGGGCATGAGCAGTTCTTC. This translates into CASSQRSDLLVREGHEQFF.

The chain joins TRBV7-9 to TRBJ2-1; 8 nucleotides agree with TRBD2. V was clipped by 5 bases and J by 5 bases; unmatched bases: 11. Germline loops: CDR1 SEHNR, CDR2 FQNEAQ (reference sequence). The CDR3 has 16 residues. CDR3 protein: CASSPKFRLAHNEQFF. CDR3 bases: TGTGCCAGCAGCCCTAAATTCCGACTAGCGCACAATGAGCAGTTCTTC.

This clonotype was counted once. With a much larger clone just one base away, this may be a read error. The genes are TRBV6-2 or TRBV6-3 and TRBJ2-1; maybe TRBD2 (6 bases). Trimming pared 7 bases from V and 2 bases from J, leaving 15 bases between. CDR1 is MNHEY, CDR2 SVGEGT, per germline. The CDR3 is 15 amino acids. The DNA for the CDR3 is TGTGCCAGCATCAAATCGGGAGCCCCCTACAATGAGCAGTTCTTC. Translating gives CASIKSGAPYNEQFF.